This TCR beta chain was sequenced during a study of beta chain features in type 1 diabetes. Study observations and caveats: Moderate yet significant TCRB CDR3 shortening was seen in Type 1 diabetes patients in all four CD4+ subsets. Resolution of whether HLA type affects TCRB rearrangement was not achieved here.

A note on this clone: Antigen unknown.

From germline, CDR1 is GTSNPN and CDR2 SVGIG (reference sequence). Trimming removed 6 bases from V and 9 bases from J; junction bases left unmatched: 4. The CDR3 is made up of 11 amino acids. The study reverse transcribed the entire isolated RNA, so it sequenced expressed TCRB transcripts. The data were produced by immunoSEQ multiplex PCR, yet TCRdb's version contains in-frame clones alone and is incomplete. The table has approximately 140,000 clones, around 50% seen once. The sample taken for sequencing was Tregs from blood. The TCR comes from a young man in good health. V gene TRBV30 combines with J gene TRBJ2-1; 8 bases line up with TRBD1. Here the CDR3 DNA reads TGTGCCTGCAGGGGGCGCCGTGAGCAGTTCTTC. This gives the protein CACRGRREQFF.